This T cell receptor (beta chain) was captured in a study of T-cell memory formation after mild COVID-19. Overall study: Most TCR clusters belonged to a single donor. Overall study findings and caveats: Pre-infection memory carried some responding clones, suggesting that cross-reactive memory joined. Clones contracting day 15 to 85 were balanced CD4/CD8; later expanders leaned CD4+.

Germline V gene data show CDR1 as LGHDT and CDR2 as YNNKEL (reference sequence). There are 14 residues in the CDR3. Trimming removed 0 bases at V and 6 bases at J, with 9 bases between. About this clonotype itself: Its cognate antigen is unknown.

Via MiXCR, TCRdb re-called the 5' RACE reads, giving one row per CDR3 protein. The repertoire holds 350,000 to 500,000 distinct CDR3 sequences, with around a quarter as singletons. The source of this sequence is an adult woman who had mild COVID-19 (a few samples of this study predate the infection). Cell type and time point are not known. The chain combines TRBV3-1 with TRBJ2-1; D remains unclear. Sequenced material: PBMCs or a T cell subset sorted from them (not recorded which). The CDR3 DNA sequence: TGTGCCAGCAGCCAAGATCAAGTTCGCAATGAGCAGTTCTTC. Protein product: CASSQDQVRNEQFF.